These 26 T cell receptor beta chains were sequenced from one sample in a study of cytomegalovirus exposure and HLA in healthy donors. Assay used: immunoSEQ multiplex PCR; TCRdb lists only in-frame clones, some missing. The profile shows over 150,000 clones, approximately 86% of them singletons. Specimen: PBMCs. Receptors were obtained from a man aged 18 to 30 in good health and CMV-seropositive.

This clone was counted only a few times. The chain carries TRBV9 and TRBJ1-3; D perhaps matches TRBD1 (6 bases). There are 15 residues in the CDR3. CDR1 is SGDLS and CDR2 is YYNGEE in the germline V gene. V lost 4 bases and J 8 bases, leaving 19 bases between the germline ends. The CDR3 loop is CASSPEGGLGYTIYF. In DNA form, the CDR3 reads TGTGCCAGCAGCCCAGAGGGGGGGCTAGGTTACACCATATATTTT.

The J gene is TRBJ1-2, the V gene TRBV7-2, with 7 nucleotides matching TRBD1. The CDR3 contains 15 residues. The germline V gene encodes CDR1 SGHTA and CDR2 FQGNSA. With V trimmed by 3 bases and J by 5 bases, 9 bases remained unmatched. The CDR3 region has the DNA TGTGCCAGCAGCTTTAAGACAGGGTTGGGATATGGCTACACCTTC. Translating gives CASSFKTGLGYGYTF.

The rearrangement joins TRBV2 to TRBJ2-2, with 7 bases fitting TRBD1. Germline V lookup: CDR1 SNHLY, CDR2 FYNNEI. V shed 9 bases, J shed 2 bases, and the junction held 3 bases outside the gene matches. The CDR3 consists of 13 residues. CDR3 in DNA: TGTGCCAGTTGGACAGGCAACACCGGGGAGCTGTTTTTT. It specifies CASWTGNTGELFF. The whole variable domain, filled in from reference TRBV2 and TRBJ2-2, reads EPEVTQTPSHQVTQMGQEVILRCVPISNHLYFYWYRQILGQKVEFLVSFYNNEISEKSEIFDDQFSVERPDGSNFTLKIRSTKLEDSAMYFCASWTGNTGELFFGEGSRLTVL.

J is TRBJ1-1 and V is TRBV7-8; no clear D. The CDR3 covers 11 residues. The germline V and J ends were trimmed by 5 bases and 5 bases, with 6 bases remaining between them. Germline CDR1 SGHVS, CDR2 FQNEAQ. CDR3 protein: CASSPQTEAFF. CDR3 DNA: TGTGCCAGCAGCCCACAAACTGAAGCTTTCTTT.

V usage is TRBV10-3 and J usage is TRBJ2-1, with 8 bases matching TRBD2. CDR3 length equals 18 residues. Germline CDR1 and CDR2: ENHRY and SYGVKD. The V gene end was trimmed by 6 bases and the J gene end by 5 bases; junction bases not matched to a gene: 18. The DNA of the CDR3 is TGTGCCATCAGACAGGTGGGAACTAGCGGAGGTCCCCACAATGAGCAGTTCTTC. It translates to CAIRQVGTSGGPHNEQFF.

The rearrangement uses TRBV30 and TRBJ2-7, with a possible D match to TRBD2 (5 bases). The CDR3 sequence is 14 residues long. The V end was cut by 3 bases, the J end by 0 bases, with 12 bases between. Germline loops: CDR1 GTSNPN, CDR2 SVGIG (reference sequence). CDR3 region: CAWRERVPSYEQYF. For the CDR3, the DNA is TGTGCCTGGAGGGAGAGGGTCCCCTCCTACGAGCAGTACTTC.

V is TRBV5-1 and J is TRBJ2-7; 7 bases align to TRBD2. The CDR3 is made up of 14 amino acids. After removal of 5 bases from V and 2 bases from J, the junction contained 7 bases not matched to a gene. Looked up from germline, CDR1 is SGHRS and CDR2 is YFSETQ. The CDR3 nucleotides are TGCGCCAGCAGTGTGAGTAGCGGGCCCTACGAGCAGTACTTC. Protein: CASSVSSGPYEQYF.

This rearrangement joins TRBV4-3 to TRBJ1-2; 8 positions agree with TRBD1. This CDR3 contains 16 residues. Germline V gene lookup returns CDR1 LGHNA and CDR2 YSLEER. Germline trimming cut 0 bases from V and 3 bases from J; bases unmatched to any gene: 6. The CDR3 nucleotides read TGCGCCAGCAGCCAAGATAGCCAGGGGGCCTACTATGGCTACACCTTC. It encodes CASSQDSQGAYYGYTF.

V usage is TRBV5-1 and J usage is TRBJ1-1, with 9 bases identical to TRBD1. The J segment lost 6 bases and the V segment lost 4 bases, leaving 4 bases of the junction unmatched. This CDR3 comprises 13 residues. Germline V gives CDR1 SGHRS, CDR2 YFSETQ. CDR3 protein: CASSPDRGAEAFF. The CDR3 DNA follows: TGCGCCAGCAGCCCGGACAGGGGCGCTGAAGCTTTCTTT.

This rearrangement joins TRBV4-1 to TRBJ2-1, with D possibly being TRBD2 (6 bases). V was pared by 4 bases and J by 7 bases, with 20 bases between. Germline V CDR1 and CDR2: MGHRA, YSYEKL. The CDR3 loop spans 16 amino acids. CDR3 nucleotide sequence: TGCGCCAGCAGCCTCCGGGTGGACGGGGGTCAAAATGAGCAGTTCTTC. Translating it yields CASSLRVDGGQNEQFF.

This chain joins TRBV6-5 and TRBJ2-1; 7 nucleotides align to TRBD2. Trimming cost V 0 bases and J 5 bases; bases outside gene matches: 4. CDR3 size: 15 residues. Germline V gene lookup returns CDR1 MNHEY and CDR2 SVGAGI. The CDR3 nucleotides are TGTGCCAGCAGTTACTCGGGCCTAGCGGACAATGAGCAGTTCTTC. Residues: CASSYSGLADNEQFF.

This clone appeared a single time. This chain joins TRBV27 and TRBJ2-1; 7 nucleotides agree with TRBD2. CDR3 length equals 14 residues. V lost 6 bases to trimming and J lost 0 bases; unmatched junction nucleotides: 2. CDR1 MNHEY and CDR2 SMNVEV come from the germline V gene (reference sequence). CDR3 sequence reads: CASSERDSYNEQFF. CDR3 bases: TGTGCCAGCAGCGAGCGGGACTCCTACAATGAGCAGTTCTTC.

This sequence joins TRBV6-4 and TRBJ2-1; no clear D. Trimming cost V 5 bases and J 0 bases, with 8 bases left between them. The CDR3 loop spans 14 amino acids. Germline V gene data show CDR1 as MRHNA and CDR2 as SNTAGT. Written as DNA, the CDR3 is TGTGCCAGCAGTAGAGGAAACTCCTACAATGAGCAGTTCTTC. This gives the protein CASSRGNSYNEQFF.

The V call is TRBV10-3, the J call TRBJ2-7; D is possibly TRBD2 (7 bases). Looked up from germline, CDR1 is ENHRY and CDR2 is SYGVKD. CDR3 length: 13 residues. V was trimmed by 8 bases and J by 5 bases, leaving 16 bases between them. CDR3 amino acids: CAIEREQGHEQYF. Here the CDR3 DNA reads TGTGCCATCGAGCGGGAACAGGGCCACGAGCAGTACTTC.

The chain recombines TRBV5-1 with TRBJ2-7; tentatively, D is TRBD2 (5 bases). Germline V gene sequence: CDR1 SGHRS, CDR2 YFSETQ. V lost 1 base, J lost 4 bases, and 12 bases lay in between. The CDR3 totals 14 residues. CDR3 in DNA: TGCGCCAGCAGCTTGACCGGGAAGGCTTACGAGCAGTACTTC. Translating gives CASSLTGKAYEQYF.

The chain carries TRBV7-8 and TRBJ1-6; 9 bases agree with TRBD1. Germline assignment: CDR1 SGHVS and CDR2 FQNEAQ. V gave up 2 bases and J gave up 7 bases; unmatched junction bases: 6. The length of the CDR3 is 16 residues. The CDR3 coding sequence is TGTGCCAGCAGCTTAAGTTGGACAGGGGCGAATTCACCCCTCCACTTT. It encodes CASSLSWTGANSPLHF.

The count of this clone is one. The chain has TRBV10-1 and TRBJ2-7; D possibly corresponds to TRBD2 (6 bases). CDR3 length: 12 amino acids. Germline V gives CDR1 WNHNN, CDR2 SYGVQD (reference sequence). Trimming took off 10 bases at V and 5 bases at J, with 15 bases between the two ends. The CDR3 region is CATLRRVHEQYF. CDR3 DNA: TGCGCCACCTTGAGGAGGGTGCACGAGCAGTACTTC.

This clone occurred a few times. This rearrangement joins TRBV27 to TRBJ2-7; possibly TRBD1 for D (6 bases). The germline gives CDR1 MNHEY, CDR2 SMNVEV (reference sequence). This CDR3 contains 14 residues. Trimming left V 4 bases short and J 3 bases short, with 13 bases between. The CDR3 loop is CASSYKAQGYEQYF. Written as DNA, the CDR3 is TGTGCCAGCAGTTACAAAGCACAGGGCTACGAGCAGTACTTC.

This clone showed up just once. The chain combines TRBV11-2 with TRBJ1-2; D uncertain. Trimming left V 8 bases short and J 5 bases short, with 21 bases between. CDR1 is SGHAT, CDR2 FQNNGV, per germline. The CDR3 sequence is 15 residues long. The CDR3 bases are TGTGCCAGCCTCCCACACGAGGGTGTAGGGTATGGCTACACCTTC. Translating it yields CASLPHEGVGYGYTF.

This chain connects TRBV9 to TRBJ2-7, with D uncertain. This CDR3 contains 13 residues. CDR1 and CDR2 (germline): SGDLS, YYNGEE. Trimming removed 0 bases from V and 6 bases from J, with 10 bases in between. The CDR3 region is CASSVELAREQYF. DNA of the CDR3: TGTGCCAGCAGCGTAGAGTTGGCTCGCGAGCAGTACTTC.

This rearrangement joins TRBV9 to TRBJ1-1; TRBD1 might be the D (5 bases). The germline V and J ends were trimmed by 3 bases and 0 bases, with 12 bases remaining between them. The CDR3 consists of 15 residues. Looked up from germline, CDR1 is SGDLS and CDR2 is YYNGEE. The CDR3 is CASSAAGRVNTEAFF. The CDR3 DNA reads as TGTGCCAGCAGCGCGGCAGGGAGGGTGAACACTGAAGCTTTCTTT.

V usage is TRBV30 and J usage is TRBJ1-2, with a weak D call TRBD1 (5 bases). The germline CDR1 and CDR2 sequences are GTSNPN and SVGIG (reference sequence). Trimming took off 1 base at V and 4 bases at J, with 13 bases between the two ends. This CDR3 has 14 amino acids. CDR3 nucleotide sequence: TGTGCCTGGAGTGGGCAGGGACTTCCCTATGGCTACACCTTC. Encoded protein: CAWSGQGLPYGYTF.

The genes are TRBV15 and TRBJ1-2; 9 bases are a match to TRBD1. The germline V gene has CDR1 LNHNV and CDR2 YYDKDF (reference sequence). The junction had 8 bases not matched to a gene; V was cut back by 4 bases and J by 8 bases. The CDR3 is made up of 14 amino acids. CDR3 sequence (DNA): TGTGCCACCAGCATTAGGACAGGGGTAGGCGGCTACACCTTC. Amino acid sequence: CATSIRTGVGGYTF.

The genes are TRBV4-2 and TRBJ2-1; D might be TRBD1 (6 bases). Germline V gives CDR1 LGHNA, CDR2 YNFKEQ. The CDR3 covers 18 residues. Trimming removed 0 bases at V and 5 bases at J, with 20 bases between. The CDR3 is CASSQDGPGRDKDNEQFF. CDR3 nucleotide sequence: TGTGCCAGCAGCCAAGATGGGCCGGGCAGGGACAAGGACAATGAGCAGTTCTTC.

This clone was seen only once. This chain uses TRBV7-8 with TRBJ1-2, with 8 nucleotides matching TRBD1. Trimming took 1 base from V and 4 from J; bases not matched to a gene: 5. This CDR3 contains 15 residues. Germline V gene data show CDR1 as SGHVS and CDR2 as FQNEAQ. CDR3 amino acids: CASSLGVTGVYGYTF. CDR3 in DNA: TGTGCCAGCAGCTTAGGGGTGACAGGGGTCTATGGCTACACCTTC.

The chain is built from TRBV2 and TRBJ1-3; D uncertain. Trimming removed 7 bases at V and 0 bases at J, with 10 bases between. Germline V gives CDR1 SNHLY, CDR2 FYNNEI. This CDR3 is built from 14 residues. The DNA for the CDR3 is TGTGCCAGCAATGAGGGAGTCTCTGGAAACACCATATATTTT. Translated, it gives CASNEGVSGNTIYF.